A selection of T cell receptor beta chains follows, all from one sample in a study of T cell repertoires in ileal Crohn's disease. Generated by immunoSEQ multiplex PCR, the TCRdb table keeps only in-frame clones and is missing some. This sample has approximately 16,000 clones, with more than 60% found just once. Sample: ileal tissue. These receptors came from an adult with Crohn's disease. The CDR3 runs from the conserved cysteine through the conserved F or W. D genes are given only for firm matches. Some rows have no size entry. The others give once, few or many, or a class for an expanded clone.

j_call d_call v_call cdr3_length clone_size cdr3_nt cdr3_aa
TRBJ2-2 TRBD1 TRBV5-1 15 - TGCGCCAGCAGCGAGAGACAGGGGAACACCGGGGAGCTGTTTTTT CASSERQGNTGELFF
TRBJ2-3 - TRBV27 13 - TGTGCCAGCGCGGAGGGCCGGACAGATACGCAGTATTTT CASAEGRTDTQYF
TRBJ2-3 TRBD2 TRBV5-4 16 - TGTGCCAGCAGCTTGACTAGCGGGGTTTACACAGATACGCAGTATTTT CASSLTSGVYTDTQYF
TRBJ2-7 - TRBV7-9 12 - TGTGCCAGCAGCTTAGACAGACGCGAGCAGTACTTC CASSLDRREQYF
TRBJ2-3 - TRBV5-4 14 - TGTGCCAGCAGCGAAAATAGAGGGGCAGATACGCAGTATTTT CASSENRGADTQYF
TRBJ1-1 TRBD1 TRBV5-6 14 - TGTGCCAGCAGCGGGACAGGTATGAACACTGAAGCTTTCTTT CASSGTGMNTEAFF
TRBJ1-5 TRBD1 TRBV28 15 - TGTGCCAGCAGTCCGGGGACAGGGCGAGGTAAGCCCCAGCATTTT CASSPGTGRGKPQHF
TRBJ2-1 TRBD1 TRBV6-6 16 - TGTGCCAGCAGTTACTCAGGGACAGGGGGCTTCTATGAGCAGTTCTTC CASSYSGTGGFYEQFF
TRBJ2-5 - TRBV5-1 16 - TGCGCCAGCAGCCCCGCTAGCGCAGGGTACCAAGAGACCCAGTACTTC CASSPASAGYQETQYF
TRBJ2-5 - TRBV11-1 14 few TGTGCCAGCAGCTTGCAAGGGCTAGGGGAGACCCAGTACTTC CASSLQGLGETQYF
TRBJ2-2 TRBD1 TRBV5-6 16 - TGTGCCAGCATACGAACTGGACAGGGGGGCCCCGGGGAGCTGTTTTTT CASIRTGQGGPGELFF
TRBJ2-5 - TRBV2 14 - TGTGCCAGCAGTCTACAGGGACCACAGGAGACCCAGTACTTC CASSLQGPQETQYF
TRBJ1-2 TRBD1 TRBV19 17 - TGTGCCAGTAGTCCCAGCGGGACAGGAGCCAACTTCTATGGCTACACCTTC CASSPSGTGANFYGYTF
TRBJ2-2 TRBD1 TRBV4-1 15 - TGCGCCAGCAGCTCGGGACAGCTGGTGACCGGGGAGCTGTTTTTT CASSSGQLVTGELFF
TRBJ1-2 - TRBV9 11 - TGTGCCAGCAGCTCTTACTATGGCTACACCTTC CASSSYYGYTF
TRBJ1-3 - TRBV27 17 - TGTGCCAGCAGTTTATTCACAGCTACGAGCTCTGGAAACACCATATATTTT CASSLFTATSSGNTIYF
TRBJ1-6 - TRBV30 15 - TGTGCCTGGAGTGTACTCGACACGGCGGGATCACCCCTCCACTTT CAWSVLDTAGSPLHF
TRBJ2-5 - TRBV4-3 14 - TGCGCCAGCAGCCCGATACACGGGAAAGAGACCCAGTACTTC CASSPIHGKETQYF
TRBJ1-5 - TRBV19 12 - TGTGCCAGTAACATGGGGGATCAGCCCCAGCATTTT CASNMGDQPQHF
TRBJ2-1 TRBD2 TRBV6-5 13 - TGTGCCAGCAGATTAGCGGGGGTCGAGGAGCAGTTCTTC CASRLAGVEEQFF
TRBJ2-5 - TRBV4-1 16 - TGCGCCAGCAGCCAAGAAGAAGGCAGGCTCGGGGTGACCCAGTACTTC CASSQEEGRLGVTQYF
TRBJ2-2 TRBD2 TRBV2 17 - TGTGCCAGCAGTGAAAGAATGCTAGCGGGGGAAACCGGGGAGCTGTTTTTT CASSERMLAGETGELFF
TRBJ2-3 TRBD2 TRBV6-1 13 - TGTGCCAGCAGGCGGGAGGGAGCAGATACGCAGTATTTT CASRREGADTQYF
TRBJ2-7 - TRBV6-1 16 - TGTGCCAGCAGTGACGGTGGGACCTCAAACTCCTACGAGCAGTACTTC CASSDGGTSNSYEQYF
TRBJ1-1 - TRBV7-3 15 - TGTGCCAGCAGCCTCTGGGACGGCCCAAACACTGAAGCTTTCTTT CASSLWDGPNTEAFF
TRBJ2-1 - TRBV19 15 - TGTGCCAGTAGTATGGCGGCGGTGGGGCCCGGTGAGCAGTTCTTC CASSMAAVGPGEQFF
TRBJ2-5 - TRBV6-5 13 - TGTGCCAGCAGCCCGGACTACCAAGAGACCCAGTACTTC CASSPDYQETQYF
TRBJ2-7 - TRBV5-1 14 - TGCGCCAGCAGCGCCGGGACGGTCTCGTACGAGCAGTACTTC CASSAGTVSYEQYF
TRBJ1-6 - TRBV7-2 13 - TGTGCCAGCAGCCTTCTGGCAGCCAAACTCCTCCACTTT CASSLLAAKLLHF
TRBJ2-1 - TRBV14 13 once TGTGCCAGCAGCCAAGTGGTCTACAATGAGCAGTTCTTC CASSQVVYNEQFF
TRBJ1-4 - TRBV5-4 14 - TGTGCCAGCAGCTGGCAGGGCCGGAATGAAAAACTGTTTTTT CASSWQGRNEKLFF
TRBJ2-4 TRBD1 TRBV7-8 13 once TGTGCCAGCAGCACCGGACAGGGGAGCATTCAGTACTTC CASSTGQGSIQYF
TRBJ1-2 TRBD1 TRBV19 14 - TGTGCCAGTAGTAAATCGGACAGGGTGGATGGCTACACTTTC CASSKSDRVDGYTF
TRBJ2-1 - TRBV7-9 17 - TGTGCCAGCAGCTTCGGGGGTGTAGCAGGGGCATACAATGAGCAGTTCTTC CASSFGGVAGAYNEQFF
TRBJ2-7 - TRBV7-9 14 - TGTGCCAGCAGCTTCGGGACTGCTCCTAACGAGCAGTACTTC CASSFGTAPNEQYF
TRBJ2-2 - TRBV28 13 medium-sized TGTGCCAGCAGCGGGGGTGTGACCGGGGAGCTGTTTTTT CASSGGVTGELFF
TRBJ1-1 TRBD1 TRBV6-1 13 - TGTGCCAGCAGTGTTAACAGGGGTACTGAAGCTTTCTTT CASSVNRGTEAFF
TRBJ2-1 TRBD1 TRBV28 15 - TGTGCCAGCAGGACAGGGGGAAACTTTTACAATGAGCAGTTCTTC CASRTGGNFYNEQFF
TRBJ1-1 - TRBV7-3 13 - TGTGCCAGCAGCCAAAAAGCCAACACTGAAGCTTTCTTT CASSQKANTEAFF
TRBJ1-1 - TRBV10-3 12 few TGTGCCATCCGTGGCACGGGGACTGAAGCTTTCTTT CAIRGTGTEAFF
TRBJ2-2 - TRBV6-6 11 - TGTGCCAGCATCCGGGCCGGGGAGCTGTTTTTT CASIRAGELFF
TRBJ1-1 TRBD1 TRBV10-3 13 - TGTGCCATCAGGGACGTGGACAGGCAGGAAGCTTTCTTT CAIRDVDRQEAFF
TRBJ2-2 TRBD2 TRBV2 16 - TGTGCCAGCAGTGCTCAGCGGGGGGGCATCACCGGGGAGCTGTTTTTT CASSAQRGGITGELFF
TRBJ1-1 - TRBV7-2 14 - TGTGCCAGCAAGAGGGGCTCGGGGGGCACTGAAGCTTTCTTT CASKRGSGGTEAFF
TRBJ1-1 TRBD1 TRBV30 14 - TGTGCCTGGAGTGTACAAAGGGGGCTGACTGAAGCTTTCTTT CAWSVQRGLTEAFF
TRBJ1-1 - TRBV19 14 - TGTGCCAGTAGTCCTACAGGGCTGAACACTGAAGCTTTCTTT CASSPTGLNTEAFF
TRBJ1-2 - TRBV30 15 - TGTGCCTGGAGTCCATCTTACCGGGGGACGGATGGCTACACCTTC CAWSPSYRGTDGYTF